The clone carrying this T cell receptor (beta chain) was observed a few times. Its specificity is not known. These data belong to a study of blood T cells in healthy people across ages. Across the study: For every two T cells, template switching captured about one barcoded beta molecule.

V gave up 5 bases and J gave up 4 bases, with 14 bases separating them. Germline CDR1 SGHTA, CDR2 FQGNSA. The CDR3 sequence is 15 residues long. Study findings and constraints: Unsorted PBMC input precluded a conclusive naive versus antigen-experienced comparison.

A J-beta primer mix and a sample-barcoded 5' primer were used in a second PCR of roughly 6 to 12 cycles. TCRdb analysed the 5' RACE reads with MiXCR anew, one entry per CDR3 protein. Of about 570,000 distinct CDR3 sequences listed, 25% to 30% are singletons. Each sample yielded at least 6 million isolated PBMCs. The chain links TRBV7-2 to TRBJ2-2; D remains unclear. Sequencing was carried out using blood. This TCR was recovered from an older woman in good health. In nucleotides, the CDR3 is TGTGCCAGCAGCAAAGGATCGTTCGGCACCGGGGAGCTGTTTTTT. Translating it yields CASSKGSFGTGELFF.